The 3 T cell receptor beta chains given below trace back to one sample, sequenced in a study of blood T cell repertoires in COVID-19. The method was immunoSEQ multiplex PCR; TCRdb's version includes in-frame clones alone and lacks a portion of them. The sample shows roughly 200,000 clones, 75% to 90% of them seen only once. The source material was peripheral blood. The receptors here all came from a woman in her fifties or sixties with acute or convalescent COVID-19.

The CDR3 DNA reads as TGTGCCAGCACCTGGGGAGGCAATGAGCAGTTCTTC. It codes for CASTWGGNEQFF. The rearrangement uses TRBV28 and TRBJ2-1; D is perhaps TRBD2 (6 bases). Germline V gives CDR1 MDHEN, CDR2 SYDVKM. The V gene lost 7 bases and the J gene lost 6 bases, with 10 bases spanning the gap. The CDR3 has 12 amino acids.

The J gene is TRBJ1-1, the V gene TRBV5-8, with D maybe TRBD1 (6 bases). The CDR3 sequence is 15 residues long. In germline, CDR1 is SGHTS, CDR2 YDEGEE. Trimming removed 5 bases at V and 0 bases at J, with 14 bases between. The CDR3 protein is CASRPRTVMNTEAFF. CDR3 coding DNA: TGTGCCAGCAGACCCAGGACAGTAATGAACACTGAAGCTTTCTTT.

CDR3 coding DNA: TGTGCCAGTAGTATGGGGCTCGACTACGAGCAGTACGTC. It specifies CASSMGLDYEQYV. This rearrangement joins TRBV19 to TRBJ2-7, with D maybe TRBD1 (5 bases). There are 13 residues in the CDR3. V lost 3 bases, J lost 3 bases, and 9 bases lay in between. Germline V CDR1 and CDR2: LNHDA, SQIVND (reference sequence).